Each of the 24 T cell receptor beta chains below was sequenced from the same sample in a study of technical replicates of blood from a few donors. Libraries were prepared by immunoSEQ multiplex PCR; TCRdb keeps only in-frame clonotypes and omits some of them. In the table there are some 100,000 clones, nearly 96% of which are singletons. Sequenced: T cells isolated from PBMCs. The origin of the receptors is a human donor in good health.

This chain joins TRBV7-9 and TRBJ1-4, with D perhaps TRBD1 (5 bases). The germline V gene encodes CDR1 SEHNR and CDR2 FQNEAQ (reference sequence). Trimming stripped 1 base from V and 11 bases from J, with 8 bases between. This CDR3 has 12 residues. CDR3 sequence (DNA): TGTGCCAGCAGCTTAGGTGGGGGGAAACTGTTTTTT. The encoded protein is CASSLGGGKLFF.

The chain uses TRBV30 and TRBJ2-5; 7 nucleotides match TRBD1. The CDR3 is made up of 13 amino acids. V shed 4 bases, J shed 5 bases, and the junction held 7 bases outside the gene matches. Germline CDR1 is GTSNPN and CDR2 is SVGIG (reference sequence). CDR3 loop: CAWKRGQGETQYF. The CDR3 DNA sequence: TGTGCCTGGAAAAGGGGGCAGGGTGAGACCCAGTACTTC.

The V call is TRBV4-1, the J call TRBJ2-7; 7 bases are a match to TRBD2. Germline trimming cut 0 bases from V and 7 bases from J; bases unmatched to any gene: 12. CDR1 and CDR2 (germline): MGHRA, YSYEKL. CDR3 length: 16 residues. The CDR3 DNA is TGCGCCAGCAGCCAAGATCCTTACGCAGGAGCGGGGGAGCAGTACTTC. Protein: CASSQDPYAGAGEQYF.

The chain joins TRBV6-5 to TRBJ1-1; 7 bases map to TRBD1. Germline CDR1 reads MNHEY; CDR2 reads SVGAGI. The V gene end was trimmed by 3 bases and the J gene end by 3 bases; junction bases not matched to a gene: 4. This CDR3 contains 14 residues. The CDR3 here is CASSYFDRDTEAFF. CDR3 nucleotides: TGTGCCAGCAGTTATTTCGACAGGGACACTGAAGCTTTCTTT.

Written as DNA, the CDR3 is TGTGCCAGTAGTATAGATCCCGGCAGGGGATACGAGCAGTACTTC. This translates into CASSIDPGRGYEQYF. This chain joins TRBV19 and TRBJ2-7, with D tentatively TRBD1 (6 bases). V was pared by 0 bases and J by 4 bases, with 13 bases between. Germline assignment: CDR1 LNHDA and CDR2 SQIVND (reference sequence). The CDR3 spans 15 residues.

V usage is TRBV27 and J usage is TRBJ1-2; 7 bases are shared with TRBD1. The CDR3 spans 14 residues. The germline V gene encodes CDR1 MNHEY and CDR2 SMNVEV (reference sequence). Trimming removed 6 bases from V and 5 bases from J; junction bases left unmatched: 9. DNA of the CDR3: TGTGCCAGCAGGCCCGGGGACAGCCCATATGGCTACACCTTC. This encodes CASRPGDSPYGYTF.

The J gene is TRBJ2-1, the V gene TRBV6-5, with TRBD2 matching over 7 bases. CDR1 and CDR2 from the germline V gene are MNHEY and SVGAGI. The CDR3 sequence is 16 residues long. With V trimmed by 0 bases and J by 3 bases, 5 bases remained unmatched. The CDR3 nucleotides are TGTGCCAGCAGTTACTCGGGCGGGAGTTTCTACAATGAGCAGTTCTTC. It specifies CASSYSGGSFYNEQFF.

This sequence joins TRBV27 and TRBJ2-1; TRBD2 matches 13 bases. The CDR3 is 15 residues long. In germline, CDR1 is MNHEY, CDR2 SMNVEV (reference sequence). With 6 bases clipped from V and 6 bases from J, the junction kept 5 bases outside the gene matches. CDR3 amino acids: CASSLLAGGPNEQFF. The CDR3 DNA reads as TGTGCCAGCAGCCTACTAGCGGGGGGGCCCAATGAGCAGTTCTTC.

This rearrangement joins TRBV5-4 to TRBJ1-1; 7 bases match TRBD1. J gave up 6 bases and V 4 bases, and 9 bases lay outside the gene matches. The germline CDR1 and CDR2 sequences are SGHNT and YYREEE (reference sequence). The CDR3 length is 14 residues. As DNA, the CDR3 is TGTGCCAGCAGCCCGACAGGGTCGGGACCTGAAGCTTTCTTT. This gives the protein CASSPTGSGPEAFF.

The rearrangement links TRBV4-2 to TRBJ2-7; 13 nucleotides line up with TRBD2. Germline CDR1 reads LGHNA; CDR2 reads YNFKEQ. V dropped 4 bases and J dropped 4; count of bases not matched to a gene: 4. There are 15 residues in the CDR3. The CDR3 nucleotides are TGTGCCAGCAGCCTGAGGACTAGCGGGAGTTACGAGCAGTACTTC. Translating gives CASSLRTSGSYEQYF.

The rearrangement links TRBV6-6 to TRBJ2-3, with D possibly matching TRBD1 (6 bases). This CDR3 has 16 amino acids. CDR1 is MNHNY, CDR2 SVGAGI, per germline (reference sequence). V gave up 4 bases and J gave up 5 bases, with 19 bases separating them. DNA for the CDR3: TGTGCCAGCAGTTCCCTTTGGGACACCGGTGAAGATACGCAGTATTTT. It is translated as CASSSLWDTGEDTQYF.

The CDR3, as DNA: TGTGCCAGCAGCCTGGACAGAGTCAATGGCTACACCTTC. Protein sequence: CASSLDRVNGYTF. The genes are TRBV5-5 and TRBJ1-2; TRBD1 is a possible D gene (6 bases). The V end lost 4 bases, the J end lost 6 bases, and 13 bases lay between the germline ends. The V gene's germline CDR1 is SGHKS and CDR2 YYEKEE (reference sequence). This CDR3 comprises 13 residues.

The chain employs TRBV7-2 and TRBJ2-7; TRBD1 matches 8 bases. CDR1 SGHTA and CDR2 FQGNSA come from the germline V gene. Unmatched junction bases numbered 8, after V lost 6 bases and J lost 4 bases. This CDR3 region has 14 residues. Written as DNA, the CDR3 is TGTGCCAGCAGTAAACGCAGGGGGCTATACGAGCAGTACTTC. It specifies CASSKRRGLYEQYF. The variable domain in full, completed from reference TRBV7-2 and TRBJ2-7, reads GAGVSQSPSNKVTEKGKDVELRCDPISGHTALYWYRQSLGQGLEFLIYFQGNSAPDKSGLPSDRFSAERTGGSVSTLTIQRTQQEDSAVYLCASSKRRGLYEQYFGPGTRLTVT.

This clone was found once. The chain employs TRBV19 and TRBJ1-2, with a tentative D call TRBD1 (6 bases). The germline V gene has CDR1 LNHDA and CDR2 SQIVND (reference sequence). The V and J ends lost 8 bases and 7 bases respectively, with 20 bases between them. The CDR3 contains 14 residues. The chain's CDR3 is CASSGGANFRGYTF. As DNA, the CDR3 is TGTGCCAGTTCGGGGGGGGCGAACTTTCGTGGCTACACCTTC.

The count of this clone is one. The chain has TRBV11-2 and TRBJ1-2; 7 bases fit TRBD1. After removal of 0 bases from V and 5 bases from J, the junction contained 15 bases not matched to a gene. CDR3 length: 18 amino acids. Germline V lookup: CDR1 SGHAT, CDR2 FQNNGV. The CDR3 sequence: CASSLDPGGLSPHYGYTF. The CDR3 DNA reads as TGTGCCAGCAGCTTAGACCCAGGGGGGCTATCACCTCATTATGGCTACACCTTC. Full variable domain (remainder filled in from reference TRBV11-2 and TRBJ1-2): EAGVAQSPRYKIIEKRQSVAFWCNPISGHATLYWYQQILGQGPKLLIQFQNNGVVDDSQLPKDRFSAERLKGVDSTLKIQPAKLEDSAVYLCASSLDPGGLSPHYGYTFGSGTRLTVV.

This chain uses TRBV19 with TRBJ2-7, with 10 bases fitting TRBD1. Germline assignment: CDR1 LNHDA and CDR2 SQIVND (reference sequence). The CDR3 spans 14 residues. J lost 4 bases, V lost 8 bases, and 8 bases had no gene match. CDR3 coding DNA: TGTGCCAGTTCGACAGGGGGCGCGGGGTACGAGCAGTACTTC. It translates to CASSTGGAGYEQYF.

The V and J genes are TRBV7-9 and TRBJ2-5, with a possible D match to TRBD1 (6 bases). Per germline, CDR1 SEHNR and CDR2 FQNEAQ (reference sequence). V lost 3 bases and J lost 0, with 11 bases in between. This CDR3 has 15 residues. The CDR3 DNA reads as TGTGCCAGCAGCTTTCCAGGGGCTAACCAAGAGACCCAGTACTTC. This translates into CASSFPGANQETQYF.

DNA of the CDR3: TGTGCCAGCTCACCCCCGGGATACCGCAATCAGCCCCAGCATTTT. Residues: CASSPPGYRNQPQHF. The chain carries TRBV18 and TRBJ1-5; D call uncertain. Germline V gives CDR1 KGHSH, CDR2 LQKENI. V lost 3 bases and J 2 bases, leaving 11 bases between the germline ends. This CDR3 region has 15 residues.

V usage is TRBV7-6 and J usage is TRBJ2-7; 8 bases match TRBD1. The CDR3 has 19 amino acids. The V gene's germline CDR1 is SGHVS and CDR2 FNYEAQ. The V segment lost 6 bases and the J segment 2 bases; nucleotides outside the gene matches: 21. CDR3 sequence reads: CASSDYRDRSPAAPYEQYF. The CDR3 DNA reads TGTGCCAGCAGTGATTACCGGGACAGGTCTCCTGCCGCCCCCTACGAGCAGTACTTC.

The chain combines TRBV7-8 with TRBJ2-1; a weak D match, TRBD1 (5 bases). V was trimmed by 1 base and J by 8 bases, leaving 21 bases between them. The CDR3 is 17 amino acids. The germline gives CDR1 SGHVS, CDR2 FQNEAQ. As DNA, the CDR3 is TGTGCCAGCAGCTTAGTTTTAACGCGAAACTGGGGCGATGAGCAGTTCTTC. Translated, it gives CASSLVLTRNWGDEQFF.

The genes are TRBV4-1 and TRBJ2-1; the D is unclear. V lost 4 bases to trimming and J lost 4 bases, with 8 bases between them. The CDR3 contains 13 residues. Germline CDR1 reads MGHRA; CDR2 reads YSYEKL. CDR3 nucleotide sequence: TGCGCCAGCAGCCCCGACTCGTACAATGAGCAGTTCTTC. Amino acids: CASSPDSYNEQFF.

This rearrangement joins TRBV7-9 to TRBJ2-2; TRBD2 might be the D (5 bases). The CDR3 consists of 14 residues. CDR1 and CDR2 from the germline V gene are SEHNR and FQNEAQ (reference sequence). Trimming left V 5 bases short and J 5 bases short, with 12 bases between. The CDR3 nucleotides read TGTGCCAGCAGCCTTCTAGCATTGACCGGGGAGCTGTTTTTT. The encoded protein is CASSLLALTGELFF.

The rearrangement links TRBV27 to TRBJ2-1; tentative D call: TRBD2 (6 bases). V lost 8 bases and J 4 bases, leaving 12 bases between the germline ends. The germline V gene has CDR1 MNHEY and CDR2 SMNVEV (reference sequence). CDR3 length: 13 residues. The CDR3 bases are TGTGCCAGCCGGCTAGCGTATTACAATGAGCAGTTCTTC. Its protein is CASRLAYYNEQFF.

The chain is built from TRBV18 and TRBJ2-7; TRBD1 is a possible D gene (6 bases). Germline CDR1 reads KGHSH; CDR2 reads LQKENI. V gave up 0 bases and J gave up 2 bases, with 8 bases separating them. The CDR3 length is 14 residues. The CDR3 region is CASSPPAGAYEQYF. The DNA of the CDR3 is TGTGCCAGCTCACCACCGGCAGGGGCCTACGAGCAGTACTTC.